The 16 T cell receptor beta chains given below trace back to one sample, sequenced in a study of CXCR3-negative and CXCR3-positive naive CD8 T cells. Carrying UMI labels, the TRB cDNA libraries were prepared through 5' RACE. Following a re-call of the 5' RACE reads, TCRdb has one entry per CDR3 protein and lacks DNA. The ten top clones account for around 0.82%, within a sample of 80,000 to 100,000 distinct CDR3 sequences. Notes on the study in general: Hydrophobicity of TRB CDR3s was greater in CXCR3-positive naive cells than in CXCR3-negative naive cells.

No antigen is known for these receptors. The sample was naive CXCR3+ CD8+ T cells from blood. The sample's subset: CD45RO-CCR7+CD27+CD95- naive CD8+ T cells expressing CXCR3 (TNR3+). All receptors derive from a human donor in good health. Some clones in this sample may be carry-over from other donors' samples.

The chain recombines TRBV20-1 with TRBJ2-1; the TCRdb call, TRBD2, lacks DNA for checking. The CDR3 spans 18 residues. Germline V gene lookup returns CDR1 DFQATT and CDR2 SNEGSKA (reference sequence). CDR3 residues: CSAPGGERGEIFYNEQFF.

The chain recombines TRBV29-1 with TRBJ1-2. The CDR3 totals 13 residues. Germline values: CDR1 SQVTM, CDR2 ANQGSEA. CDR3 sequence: CSVETNEYGGYTF.

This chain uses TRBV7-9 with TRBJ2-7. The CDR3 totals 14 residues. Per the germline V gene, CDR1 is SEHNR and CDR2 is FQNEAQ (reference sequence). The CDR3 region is CASSLASILYEQYF.

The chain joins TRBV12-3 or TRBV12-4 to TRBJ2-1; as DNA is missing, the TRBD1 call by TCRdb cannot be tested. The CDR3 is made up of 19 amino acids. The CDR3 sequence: CASSLVSSRGTSSYNEQFF.

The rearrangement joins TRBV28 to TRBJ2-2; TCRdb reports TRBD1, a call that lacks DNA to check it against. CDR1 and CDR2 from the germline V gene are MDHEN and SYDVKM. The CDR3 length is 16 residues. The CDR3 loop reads CASSSWTGQNTGELFF.

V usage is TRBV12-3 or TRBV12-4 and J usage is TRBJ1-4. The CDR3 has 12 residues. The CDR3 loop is CASSLGPEKLFF.

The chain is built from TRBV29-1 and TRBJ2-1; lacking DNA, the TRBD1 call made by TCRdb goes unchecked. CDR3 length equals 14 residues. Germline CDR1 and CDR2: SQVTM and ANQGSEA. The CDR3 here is CSVEGEPIQIEQFF.

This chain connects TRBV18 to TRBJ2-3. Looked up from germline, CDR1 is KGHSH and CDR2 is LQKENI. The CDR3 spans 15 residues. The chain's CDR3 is CASSPRDIPTDTQYF.

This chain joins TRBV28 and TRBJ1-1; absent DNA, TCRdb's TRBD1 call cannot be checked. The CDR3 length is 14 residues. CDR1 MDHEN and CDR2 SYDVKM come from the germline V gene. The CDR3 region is CASSSPGVSTEAFF.

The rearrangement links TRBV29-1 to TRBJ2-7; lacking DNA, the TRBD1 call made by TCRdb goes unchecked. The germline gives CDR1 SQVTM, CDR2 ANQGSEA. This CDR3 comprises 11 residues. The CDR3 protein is CSVGGRGEQYF.

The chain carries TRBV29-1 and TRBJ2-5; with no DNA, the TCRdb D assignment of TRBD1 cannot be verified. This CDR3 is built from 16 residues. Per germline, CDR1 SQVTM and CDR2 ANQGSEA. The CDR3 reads CSVEDTRRQVVETQYF.

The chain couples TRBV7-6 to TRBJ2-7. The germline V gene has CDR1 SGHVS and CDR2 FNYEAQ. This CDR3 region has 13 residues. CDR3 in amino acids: CASSLGEATEQYF.

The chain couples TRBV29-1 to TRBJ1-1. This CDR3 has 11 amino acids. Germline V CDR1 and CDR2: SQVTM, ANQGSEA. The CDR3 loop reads CSAHFDTEAFF.

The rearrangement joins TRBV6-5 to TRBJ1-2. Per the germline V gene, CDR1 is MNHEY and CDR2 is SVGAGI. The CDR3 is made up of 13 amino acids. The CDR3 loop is CASSQQQYYGYTF.

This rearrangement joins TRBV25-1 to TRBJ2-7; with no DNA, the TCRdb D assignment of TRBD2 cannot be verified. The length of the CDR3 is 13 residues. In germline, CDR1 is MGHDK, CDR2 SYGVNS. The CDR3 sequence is CASSDWEGYEQYF.

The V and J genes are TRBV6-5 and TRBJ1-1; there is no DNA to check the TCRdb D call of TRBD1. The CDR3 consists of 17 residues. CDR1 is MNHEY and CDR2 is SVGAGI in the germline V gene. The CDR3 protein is CASRADRGLRGNTEAFF.